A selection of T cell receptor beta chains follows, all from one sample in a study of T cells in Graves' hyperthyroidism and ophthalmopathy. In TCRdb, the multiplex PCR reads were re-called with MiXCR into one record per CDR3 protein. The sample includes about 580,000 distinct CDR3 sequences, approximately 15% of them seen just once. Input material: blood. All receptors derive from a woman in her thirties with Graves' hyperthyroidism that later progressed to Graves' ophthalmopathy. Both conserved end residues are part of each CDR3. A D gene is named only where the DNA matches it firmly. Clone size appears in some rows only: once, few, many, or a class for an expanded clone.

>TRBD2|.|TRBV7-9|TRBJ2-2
TGTGCCAGCAGCTGGGAGGGTAACACCGGGGAGCTGTTTTTT
CASSWEGNTGELFF
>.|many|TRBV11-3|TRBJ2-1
TGTGCCAGCAGCAACTCCACTCGACTAGTCGAAGCGACTGAGCAGTTCTTC
CASSNSTRLVEATEQFF
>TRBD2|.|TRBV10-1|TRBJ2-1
TGCGCCAGCAGCAGCGGGAGGGGACCCTACAATGAGCAGTTCTTC
CASSSGRGPYNEQFF
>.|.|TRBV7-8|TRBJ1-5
TGTGCCAGCAGCACCTGGGAGATTTATAGCAATCAGCCCCAGCATTTT
CASSTWEIYSNQPQHF
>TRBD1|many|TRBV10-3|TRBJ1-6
TGTGCCATCAGTGAGGAACAGGGGGATTTGGCCCTCCACTTT
CAISEEQGDLALHF
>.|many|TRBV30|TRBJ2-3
TGTGCCTGGAACTTAGGTACGCAGTATTTT
CAWNLGTQYF
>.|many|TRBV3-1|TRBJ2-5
TGTGCCAGCAGCCAAGAGGGTTGGGAGACCCAGTACTTC
CASSQEGWETQYF
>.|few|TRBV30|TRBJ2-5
TGTGCCTGGACCGACGGGGTCGAGTACCAAGAGACCCAGTACTTC
CAWTDGVEYQETQYF
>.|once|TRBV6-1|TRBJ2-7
TGTGCCAGCAGTACCGGCGGGCTCCCGCTTTACGAGCAGTACTTC
CASSTGGLPLYEQYF
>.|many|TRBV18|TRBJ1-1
TGTGCCAGCTCACCATCCCCGAACACTGAAGCTTTCTTT
CASSPSPNTEAFF
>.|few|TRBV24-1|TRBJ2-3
TGTGCCACCAGTGATTTGGACAAACGAAGGGGCACAGATACGCAGTATTTT
CATSDLDKRRGTDTQYF
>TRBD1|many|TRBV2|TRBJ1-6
TGTGCCAGCAGAGACCGGGACAGCGGTAATTCACCCCTCCACTTT
CASRDRDSGNSPLHF
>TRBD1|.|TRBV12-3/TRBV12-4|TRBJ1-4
TGTGCCAGCAGTTCGGGGGACAGGGGGGTCCTCGGACTGTTTTTT
CASSSGDRGVLGLFF
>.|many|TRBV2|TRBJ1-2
TGTGCCAGCAGTGAGAGCCAGTCCCTTAATGGCTACACCTTC
CASSESQSLNGYTF
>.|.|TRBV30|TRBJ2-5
TGTGCCCTTCGTGGGGTTTGGGGCCAAGAGACCCAGTACTTC
CALRGVWGQETQYF
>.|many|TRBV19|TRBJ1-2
TGTGCCAGTACGACCTCAAGGGCGACATACTTAATAGAGGGCTACACCTTC
CASTTSRATYLIEGYTF
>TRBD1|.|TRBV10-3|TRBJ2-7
TGTGCCATCAGCACCGGGACAGGGGATCGGGGCGAGCAGTACTTC
CAISTGTGDRGEQYF
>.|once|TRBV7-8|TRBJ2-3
TGTGCCAGCAGCTTAAATACAAGGGATACAGATACGCAGTATTTT
CASSLNTRDTDTQYF
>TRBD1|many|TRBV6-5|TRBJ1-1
TGTGCCAGCAGTTACGGGACAGGGCGGACTGAAGCTTTCTTT
CASSYGTGRTEAFF
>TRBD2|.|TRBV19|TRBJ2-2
TGTGCCAGTTGGGAGCGGGAGCGTCGCGGGGAGCTGTTTTTT
CASWERERRGELFF
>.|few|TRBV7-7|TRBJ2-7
TGTGCTAGCAGCTTACTGGGGGCGTCCTCCTACGAGCAGTACTTC
CASSLLGASSYEQYF
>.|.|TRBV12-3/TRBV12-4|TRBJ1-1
TGTGCCAGCACCCAGGGGCTCACTGAAGCTTTCTTT
CASTQGLTEAFF
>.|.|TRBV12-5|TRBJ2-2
TGTGCTAGTGGTTTACCCCTCAGTCTCGGGGAGCTGTTTTTT
CASGLPLSLGELFF
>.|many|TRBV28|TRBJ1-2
TGTGCCAGCCGAAGGGAGGCGGCGGATTCTAACTATGGCTACACCTTC
CASRREAADSNYGYTF
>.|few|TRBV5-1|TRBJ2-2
TGCGCCAGCACCCGGACAGTGACGAACACCGGGGAGCTGTTTTTT
CASTRTVTNTGELFF
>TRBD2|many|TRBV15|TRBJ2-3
TGTGCCACCAGCGGCGGACCACTAGCGGGGGGCACAGATACGCAGTATTTT
CATSGGPLAGGTDTQYF
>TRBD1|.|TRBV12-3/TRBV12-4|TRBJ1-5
TGTGCCAGCAGTTTTCAGGGGGGGTTAAATCAGCCCCAGCATTTT
CASSFQGGLNQPQHF
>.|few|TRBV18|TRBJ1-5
TGTGCCAGCTCACCGGTCCGCGAGGATCAGCCCCAGCATTTT
CASSPVREDQPQHF
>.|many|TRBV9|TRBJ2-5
TGTGCCAGCAGCCCGGGGACGAGCCAAGAGACCCAGTACTTC
CASSPGTSQETQYF
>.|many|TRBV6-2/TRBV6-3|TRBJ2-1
TGTGCCAGCAGTTACTCGAGATCCCGGGGCTCCTACAATGAGCAGTTCTTC
CASSYSRSRGSYNEQFF
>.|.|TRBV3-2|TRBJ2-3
TGTGCCAGCAGCTTTCCGGGACAGGCGATTACAGATACGCAGTATTTT
CASSFPGQAITDTQYF
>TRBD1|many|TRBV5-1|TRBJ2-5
TGCGCCAGCAGCTTGCAGGGACAGTTACAAGAGACCCAGTACTTC
CASSLQGQLQETQYF
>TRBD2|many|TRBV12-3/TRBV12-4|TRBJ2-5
TGTGCCAGCAGTTTAATTCCGACGGGAGGCGAGACCCAGTACTTC
CASSLIPTGGETQYF
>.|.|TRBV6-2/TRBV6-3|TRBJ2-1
TGTGCCAGCAGTTACTCGGGAGGACGGATGAATGAGCAGTTCTTC
CASSYSGGRMNEQFF
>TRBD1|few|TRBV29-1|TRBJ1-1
TGCAGCGTTGAAGTAGGGACAGCTGAAGCTTTCTTT
CSVEVGTAEAFF
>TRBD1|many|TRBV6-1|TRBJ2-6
TGTGCCAGCAGCGTTCGTGGACAGGGTACTGGGGCCAACGTCCTGACTTTC
CASSVRGQGTGANVLTF
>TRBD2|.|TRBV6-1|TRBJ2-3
TGTGCCAGCAGTACGGACGCGGGGGGGGGGTGGACAGATACGCAGTATTTT
CASSTDAGGGWTDTQYF
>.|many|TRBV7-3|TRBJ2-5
TGTGCCAGCAGCTTAGGGAGTGGACAGACCCAAGAGACCCAGTACTTC
CASSLGSGQTQETQYF
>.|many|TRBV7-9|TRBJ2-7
TGTGCCAGCAGCTTTGACCAATACGAGCAGTACTTC
CASSFDQYEQYF
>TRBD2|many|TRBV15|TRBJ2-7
TGTGCCACCAGCAGAGATACGCCGAATCGACTAGCGGGAGTATCCGAGCAGTACTTC
CATSRDTPNRLAGVSEQYF
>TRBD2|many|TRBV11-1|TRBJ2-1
TGTGCCAGCAGCTCGCATTCTAGCGGGGGAGGAGGGGTTGAGCAGTTCTTC
CASSSHSSGGGGVEQFF
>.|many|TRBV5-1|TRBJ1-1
TGCGCCAGCCACAGATTTATGAACACTGAAGCTTTCTTT
CASHRFMNTEAFF
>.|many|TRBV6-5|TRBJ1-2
TGTGCCAGCAGTTACCCGGACCCGCACTATGGCTACACCTTC
CASSYPDPHYGYTF
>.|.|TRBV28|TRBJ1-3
TGTGCCAGCAGTCCATGGGACGCTAGCTCTGGAAACACCATATATTTT
CASSPWDASSGNTIYF
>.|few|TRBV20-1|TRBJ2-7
TGCAGTGCTGAACAGGGAGGGCCGCTACCAGAAGGAGACGATGAGCAGTACTTC
CSAEQGGPLPEGDDEQYF
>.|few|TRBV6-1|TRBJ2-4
TGTGCCAGCAGTTATCAACCGGGACCCGGGGTCATTCAGTACTTC
CASSYQPGPGVIQYF
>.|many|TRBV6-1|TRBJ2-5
TGTGCCAGCAGTTTTTCCGGTCACAGGGAGACCCAGTACTTC
CASSFSGHRETQYF
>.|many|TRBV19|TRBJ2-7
TGTGCCAGTAGCGGGAGATTCTCCGACGAGCAGTACTTC
CASSGRFSDEQYF
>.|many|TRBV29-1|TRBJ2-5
TGCAGCGTTGAAGACTCAGGGGCGATTCAAGAGACCCAGTACTTC
CSVEDSGAIQETQYF
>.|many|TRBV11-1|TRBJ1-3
TGTGCCAGCAGCTTCACACAGCGCACTGGAAACACCATATATTTT
CASSFTQRTGNTIYF